The next 16 T cell receptor beta chains were all read from a single sample in a study of CD8 T cells in ankylosing spondylitis. TCRdb re-derived calls from the 5' RACE reads in MiXCR, one entry per CDR3 protein. This sample has 300,000 to 400,000 distinct CDR3 sequences, with approximately 10% found just once. Sequenced sample: blood, either unsorted or a sorted T cell fraction (not recorded which). These receptors were obtained from a female donor with ankylosing spondylitis or in good health (not recorded which).

The chain couples TRBV18 to TRBJ2-3, with no clear D. CDR3 length equals 15 residues. Germline V gene lookup returns CDR1 KGHSH and CDR2 LQKENI. The ends were cut back, 2 bases at V and 0 bases at J, with 9 bases in the middle. This chain's CDR3 is CASSPGRVSTDTQYF. In DNA form, the CDR3 reads TGTGCCAGCTCACCAGGCCGGGTTAGCACAGATACGCAGTATTTT.

This clonotype has a count of ten or more. The rearrangement uses TRBV19 and TRBJ2-1; 13 positions match TRBD2. Germline V gives CDR1 LNHDA, CDR2 SQIVND (reference sequence). The CDR3 runs 18 residues. The trim removed 5 bases at V and 0 bases at J, leaving 7 bases unmatched. The CDR3 sequence: CASSLGLAGAFSYNEQFF. The CDR3, as DNA: TGTGCCAGTAGTTTAGGACTAGCGGGGGCTTTCTCCTACAATGAGCAGTTCTTC.

In its sample, this clonotype was seen many times. V and J are TRBV12-3 or TRBV12-4 and TRBJ1-1; D uncertain. This CDR3 is 14 amino acids long. V was trimmed by 4 bases and J by 4 bases, leaving 13 bases between them. CDR3 in amino acids: CASSSVGGLTEAFF. The CDR3 region has the DNA TGTGCCAGCAGTTCGGTGGGAGGGCTCACTGAAGCTTTCTTT.

This clonotype was seen repeatedly, ten times or more. The chain uses TRBV20-1 and TRBJ2-3, with D perhaps matching TRBD2 (5 bases). There are 14 residues in the CDR3. Germline V CDR1 and CDR2: DFQATT, SNEGSKA (reference sequence). Trimming left V 4 bases short and J 0 bases short, with 11 bases between. CDR3 in DNA: TGCAGTGCTATACGGGGTGCTAGCACAGATACGCAGTATTTT. Protein product: CSAIRGASTDTQYF.

This clonotype was seen many times. This sequence joins TRBV5-1 and TRBJ2-5; the D is unclear. The CDR3 runs 14 residues. Between the trimmed V and J ends, which lost 2 bases and 0 bases, there was a span of 8 bases. The V gene's germline CDR1 is SGHRS and CDR2 YFSETQ. The CDR3 bases are TGCGCCAGCAGCTTTGGAGCAAACCAAGAGACCCAGTACTTC. Translating it yields CASSFGANQETQYF.

This clonotype showed up just a few times. The DNA of the CDR3 is TGTGCCAGCAGCCTCCGATCAGGAGACAGGGTCTACGAGCAGTACTTC. As protein: CASSLRSGDRVYEQYF. The chain couples TRBV14 to TRBJ2-7, with TRBD1 identical over 7 bases. The CDR3 length is 16 residues. Germline V lookup: CDR1 SGHDN, CDR2 FVKESK. Losses at the gene ends were 4 bases for V and 3 bases for J; bases not matched to a gene: 12.

This clonotype was counted ten times or more. This sequence joins TRBV15 and TRBJ2-5; TRBD2 agrees at 9 bases. This CDR3 has 16 amino acids. Germline CDR1 is LNHNV and CDR2 is YYDKDF (reference sequence). V lost 3 bases to trimming and J lost 4 bases; unmatched junction nucleotides: 9. The DNA of the CDR3 is TGTGCCACCAGCAGTGATAGCGGGAGAGTTAGAGAGACCCAGTACTTC. Translating it yields CATSSDSGRVRETQYF.

Concerning this clonotype itself: Relative to the germline gene, one junction end is altered; a read error may explain this. The chain joins TRBV28 to TRBJ2-7; 8 positions agree with TRBD1. The CDR3 extends over 16 amino acids. Germline assignment: CDR1 MDHEN and CDR2 SYDVKM. Written as DNA, the CDR3 is TGTGCCAGCAGTTCCTCCCGACAGGGGCCTTTCTACGAGCAGTGCTTC. It specifies CASSSSRQGPFYEQCF. Using reference TRBV28 and TRBJ2-7 for the parts outside the CDR3, the full variable domain is DVKVTQSSRYLVKRTGEKVFLECVQDMDHENMFWYRQDPGLGLRLIYFSYDVKMKEKGDIPEGYSVSREKKERFSLILESASTNQTSMYLCASSSSRQGPFYEQCFGPGTRLTVT.

This clonotype showed up just a few times. The chain joins TRBV7-2 to TRBJ2-7; TRBD2 might be the D (6 bases). Trimming left V 6 bases short and J 4 bases short, with 19 bases between. CDR3 length: 15 residues. Germline CDR1 SGHTA, CDR2 FQGNSA. CDR3 loop: CASSAQPSGVYEQYF. The CDR3 DNA reads as TGTGCCAGCAGTGCCCAGCCCTCGGGAGTGTACGAGCAGTACTTC. Full variable domain (missing parts from reference TRBV7-2 and TRBJ2-7): GAGVSQSPSNKVTEKGKDVELRCDPISGHTALYWYRQSLGQGLEFLIYFQGNSAPDKSGLPSDRFSAERTGGSVSTLTIQRTQQEDSAVYLCASSAQPSGVYEQYFGPGTRLTVT.

The V and J genes are TRBV7-8 and TRBJ2-2, with 7 bases aligning to TRBD1. This CDR3 spans 16 amino acids. Germline-derived CDR1 and CDR2 are SGHVS and FQNEAQ. Germline trimming cut 5 bases from V and 7 bases from J; bases unmatched to any gene: 13. In DNA, the CDR3 is TGTGCCAGCAGCCATCTGGCGCCAGGGGGTAACGGGGAGCTGTTTTTT. Translated: CASSHLAPGGNGELFF.

This clonotype has more than one count but fewer than ten. The chain couples TRBV20-1 to TRBJ2-3; 10 bases align to TRBD1. V shed 3 bases, J shed 1 base, and the junction held 13 bases outside the gene matches. The CDR3 runs 18 residues. CDR1 DFQATT and CDR2 SNEGSKA come from the germline V gene (reference sequence). The CDR3 protein is CSARLDRGQEGRTDTQYF. In nucleotides, the CDR3 is TGCAGTGCTAGGTTAGACAGGGGGCAAGAGGGGCGCACAGATACGCAGTATTTT.

This clonotype was observed at least ten times. The CDR3 sequence: CSVENTEAFF. CDR3 bases: TGCAGCGTAGAGAACACTGAAGCTTTCTTT. The V call is TRBV29-1, the J call TRBJ1-1; D remains ambiguous. From germline, CDR1 is SQVTM and CDR2 ANQGSEA. This CDR3 is 10 amino acids long. With 6 bases removed from V and 1 base from J, the gap between germline ends came to 3 bases.

This clonotype was seen many times. The rearrangement links TRBV7-9 to TRBJ2-7, with 7 bases identical to TRBD2. The CDR3 covers 14 residues. Trimming at V came to 4 bases and at J to 6 bases, leaving 9 bases not matched to a gene. Germline assignment: CDR1 SEHNR and CDR2 FQNEAQ (reference sequence). The CDR3 DNA reads TGTGCCAGCAGCTCGGGGGACTATCTTAGCGAGCAGTACTTC. Translating gives CASSSGDYLSEQYF.

This clonotype was seen repeatedly, ten times or more. V is TRBV27 and J is TRBJ2-5; 9 nucleotides line up with TRBD1. V was pared by 5 bases and J by 6 bases, with 10 bases of the junction left unmatched. Germline CDR1 is MNHEY and CDR2 is SMNVEV (reference sequence). The CDR3 length is 15 residues. The CDR3 is CASSPPGQGLKTQYF. CDR3 DNA sequence: TGTGCCAGCAGTCCACCGGGACAGGGTCTGAAGACCCAGTACTTC.

The sample holds a few counts of this clonotype. CDR3 coding DNA: TGTGCCACCAGCCGTCGACTAGCGGGAGAGACCCAGTACTTC. It encodes CATSRRLAGETQYF. The chain employs TRBV15 and TRBJ2-5; the match to TRBD2 covers 10 bases. Germline assignment: CDR1 LNHNV and CDR2 YYDKDF (reference sequence). The CDR3 runs to 14 residues. Trimming cost V 5 bases and J 4 bases; bases outside gene matches: 4.

As regards this clonotype: A much larger clone sits a single nucleotide away, making a read error possible. V is TRBV7-2 and J is TRBJ2-7; D not resolved. The CDR3 consists of 13 residues. Trimming removed 4 bases from V and 3 bases from J, with 10 bases in between. The germline gives CDR1 SGHTA, CDR2 FQGNSA. This CDR3 reads CASSSWLVYEQYF. The DNA of the CDR3 is TGTGCCAGCAGCTCCTGGTTAGTCTACGAGCAGTACTTC.